The next 14 T cell receptor beta chains were all read from a single sample in a study of T-cell reconstitution after alpha-beta-depleted transplantation in children. The TCRbeta library was prepared with unique molecular identifiers. In TCRdb, the PCR reads were re-called with MiXCR into one record per CDR3 protein. The data contain about 470,000 distinct CDR3 sequences, roughly 43% of them singletons. The specimen was PBMCs, collected before TCRalphabeta/CD19-depleted stem cell transplant. Source of these receptors: a girl aged 2-10 years with aplastic anemia, due to receive a stem cell transplant.

This rearrangement joins TRBV28 to TRBJ2-7; tentative D call: TRBD1 (6 bases). This CDR3 comprises 14 residues. Between the trimmed V and J ends, which lost 5 bases and 2 bases, there was a span of 13 bases. CDR1 MDHEN and CDR2 SYDVKM come from the germline V gene. The CDR3 spells CASSGTPTPYEQYF. In nucleotides, the CDR3 is TGTGCCAGCAGTGGGACACCGACCCCCTACGAGCAGTACTTC.

A remark on this clonotype: This may be a read error: a much more frequent sequence differs by one nucleotide. The chain recombines TRBV5-1 with TRBJ2-1; 8 nucleotides match TRBD2. Germline loops: CDR1 SGHRS, CDR2 YFSETQ. J was trimmed by 14 bases and V by 7 bases; bases with no gene match: 17. CDR3 length: 14 residues. The CDR3 nucleotides read TGCGCCAGCCGCTCACGGCAGCGGGAGAGTAGAAAGTTCTTC. Translating gives CASRSRQRESRKFF.

This clonotype was observed a handful of times. This chain connects TRBV28 to TRBJ2-3; 10 bases fit TRBD1. Germline loops: CDR1 MDHEN, CDR2 SYDVKM. The CDR3 totals 14 residues. V shed 5 bases and J 5 bases; nucleotides not matched to a gene: 4. The CDR3 protein is CASSDGTGEDTQYF. CDR3 DNA sequence: TGTGCCAGCAGTGACGGGACAGGGGAAGATACGCAGTATTTT.

The V call is TRBV20-1, the J call TRBJ1-4; D gene unclear. Germline-derived CDR1 and CDR2 are DFQATT and SNEGSKA (reference sequence). CDR3 length equals 13 residues. Deletions cut 1 base from V and 8 bases from J, with 11 bases between. DNA for the CDR3: TGCAGTGCTAGAGCGTATGTCGGGGAAAAACTGTTTTTT. It yields the protein CSARAYVGEKLFF.

This clonotype was counted only a few times. The V gene is TRBV20-1, the J gene TRBJ2-1; TRBD2 aligns across 10 bases. The germline CDR1 and CDR2 sequences are DFQATT and SNEGSKA (reference sequence). This CDR3 spans 15 amino acids. The V and J ends lost 3 bases and 7 bases, in that order; junction bases with no gene match: 9. CDR3 DNA: TGCAGTGCTAGTCAGCTAGCGGGAGTGGGGAATGAGCAGTTCTTC. Translation: CSASQLAGVGNEQFF.

This chain links TRBV12-3 or TRBV12-4 with TRBJ2-1, with 15 bases identical to TRBD2. The CDR3 runs to 17 residues. V trimming: 5 bases; J trimming: 6 bases; junction bases outside the gene matches: 8. The CDR3 region has the DNA TGTGCCAGCAGTAGGACTAGCGGGAGGGTTCTTAGCAATGAGCAGTTCTTC. This encodes CASSRTSGRVLSNEQFF.

This clonotype was recorded many times. The chain employs TRBV7-9 and TRBJ1-3; no firm D call. Trimming shortened V by 2 bases and J by 4 bases, and 9 bases separated the two germline ends. The CDR3 length is 14 residues. The germline CDR1 and CDR2 sequences are SEHNR and FQNEAQ (reference sequence). The CDR3 loop is CASSLFKSGNTIYF. CDR3 in DNA: TGTGCCAGCAGCTTATTTAAGTCCGGAAACACCATATATTTT.

DNA of the CDR3: TGTGCCAGCAGCTCCTCTGTGAGTTCCTACGAGCAGTACTTC. It yields the protein CASSSSVSSYEQYF. The rearrangement joins TRBV7-9 to TRBJ2-7; D remains ambiguous. Germline-derived CDR1 and CDR2 are SEHNR and FQNEAQ (reference sequence). There are 14 residues in the CDR3. V lost 4 bases, J lost 1 base, and 11 bases lay in between. The entire variable domain, with the rest obtained from reference TRBV7-9 and TRBJ2-7, is as follows: DTGVSQNPRHKITKRGQNVTFRCDPISEHNRLYWYRQTLGQGPEFLTYFQNEAQLEKSRLLSDRFSAERPKGSFSTLEIQRTEQGDSAMYLCASSSSVSSYEQYFGPGTRLTVT.

As concerns this clonotype: With a much larger clone just one base away, this may be a read error. The chain is built from TRBV29-1 and TRBJ2-3; D is possibly TRBD1 (5 bases). The length of the CDR3 is 16 residues. With 3 bases removed from V and 1 base from J, the gap between germline ends came to 17 bases. Germline-derived CDR1 and CDR2 are SQVTM and ANQGSEA. The CDR3 nucleotides are TGCAGCGTTGATAGTGAACCAGGGTACGGCACAGATACGCAGTATTTT. Its translation is CSVDSEPGYGTDTQYF.

This clonotype showed up just a few times. V usage is TRBV28 and J usage is TRBJ2-3; D is possibly TRBD2 (6 bases). The V gene lost 8 bases and the J gene lost 2 bases, with 14 bases spanning the gap. This CDR3 is built from 14 residues. The germline V gene encodes CDR1 MDHEN and CDR2 SYDVKM. The CDR3 DNA is TGTGCCAGCCTGAGCGGGCAGCACACAGATACGCAGTATTTT. It is translated as CASLSGQHTDTQYF.

The chain uses TRBV5-5 and TRBJ1-1; the match to TRBD1 covers 7 bases. Germline V gene sequence: CDR1 SGHKS, CDR2 YYEKEE (reference sequence). Losses at the gene ends were 4 bases for V and 0 bases for J; bases not matched to a gene: 6. This CDR3 has 15 residues. The chain's CDR3 is CASSPSGQLNTEAFF. CDR3 DNA sequence: TGTGCCAGCAGCCCCTCGGGACAGCTGAACACTGAAGCTTTCTTT.

This clonotype has a handful of counts. The chain couples TRBV6-2 or TRBV6-3 to TRBJ2-5, with D perhaps being TRBD1 or TRBD2 (5 bases each). The CDR3 spans 15 residues. Trimming removed 2 bases at V and 1 base at J, with 11 bases between. The germline V gene has CDR1 MNHEY and CDR2 SVGEGT. The CDR3 protein is CASSYPGTAQETQYF. The CDR3 region has the DNA TGTGCCAGCAGTTACCCTGGGACGGCCCAAGAGACCCAGTACTTC.

The rearrangement links TRBV18 to TRBJ2-7; weak D call: TRBD2 (5 bases). The V gene's germline CDR1 is KGHSH and CDR2 LQKENI. V lost 5 bases and J 2 bases, leaving 16 bases between the germline ends. The CDR3 length is 15 residues. The CDR3 sequence is CASSYGSELAYEQYF. Written as DNA, the CDR3 is TGTGCCAGCTCATACGGCTCAGAACTAGCCTACGAGCAGTACTTC.

The chain combines TRBV15 with TRBJ2-3; 9 bases align to TRBD2. Germline CDR1 LNHNV, CDR2 YYDKDF (reference sequence). The CDR3 sequence is 16 residues long. V gave up 3 bases and J gave up 2 bases; unmatched junction bases: 6. This chain's CDR3 is CATSSRLAVNTDTQYF. The CDR3 DNA reads as TGTGCCACCAGCAGCCGACTAGCGGTAAACACAGATACGCAGTATTTT.